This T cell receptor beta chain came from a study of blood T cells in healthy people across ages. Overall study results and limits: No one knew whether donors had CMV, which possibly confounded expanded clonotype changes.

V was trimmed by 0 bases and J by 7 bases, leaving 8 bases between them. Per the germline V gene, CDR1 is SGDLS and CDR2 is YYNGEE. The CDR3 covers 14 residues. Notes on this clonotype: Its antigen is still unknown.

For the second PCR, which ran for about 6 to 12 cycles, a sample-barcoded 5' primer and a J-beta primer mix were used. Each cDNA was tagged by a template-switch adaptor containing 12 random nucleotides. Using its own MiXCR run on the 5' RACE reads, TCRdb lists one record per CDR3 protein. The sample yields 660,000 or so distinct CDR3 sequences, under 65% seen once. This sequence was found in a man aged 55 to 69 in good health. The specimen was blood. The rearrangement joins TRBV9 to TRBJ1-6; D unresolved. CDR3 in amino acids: CASSVAGENSPLHF. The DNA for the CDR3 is TGTGCCAGCAGCGTAGCCGGGGAAAATTCACCCCTCCACTTT.